The clone carrying this T cell receptor beta chain was observed a few times. The germline gives CDR1 SGDLS, CDR2 YYNGEE. The CDR3 runs 16 residues. V gave up 2 bases and J gave up 2 bases; unmatched junction bases: 6. The entry originates in a study of T-cell reconstitution after alpha-beta-depleted transplantation in children. Construction of the TCRbeta library involved unique molecular identifiers. TCRdb reprocessed the PCR reads with MiXCR, giving one entry per CDR3 protein. The repertoire holds some 220,000 distinct CDR3 sequences, with approximately 10% as singletons. The sample in question was PBMCs, obtained before TCRalphabeta/CD19-depleted stem cell transplant. The sequence was collected from a child younger than two with acute myeloid leukemia, due to receive a stem cell transplant. This chain uses TRBV9 with TRBJ1-4, with 7 bases that match TRBD1. The CDR3 sequence is CASSVGGGETNEKLFF. The DNA of the CDR3 is TGTGCCAGCAGCGTCGGAGGGGGCGAGACTAATGAAAAACTGTTTTTT.